The source of this T cell receptor beta chain is a study of PD-1 blockade in classical Hodgkin lymphoma. Overall study findings and caveats: Significant TCR diversity gains by C4D1 occurred in CD4+ but not CD8+ cells.

The table came from immunoSEQ multiplex PCR; TCRdb's copy has only in-frame clones and leaves some out. In the table there are thousands of clones, 86% of which are singletons. This clone was observed a few times. Its target is unknown. Relapse after autologous stem cell transplantation occurred in every patient, and brentuximab vedotin exposure varied. With magnetic negative selection, CD4+ T cells were purified from PBMCs that had been thawed. There are 13 residues in the CDR3. Germline values: CDR1 LNHDA, CDR2 SQIVND (reference sequence). Trimming removed 7 bases at V and 0 bases at J, with 7 bases between.

This clonotype was obtained from a human donor with classical Hodgkin lymphoma. The rearrangement links TRBV19 to TRBJ1-5; D is uncertain. The input for sequencing was CD4+ T cells from blood, taken at baseline. CDR3 nucleotides: TGTGCCAGTAAGGACTATAGCAATCAGCCCCAGCATTTT. Protein product: CASKDYSNQPQHF. The entire variable domain, with the rest obtained from reference TRBV19 and TRBJ1-5, is as follows: DGGITQSPKYLFRKEGQNVTLSCEQNLNHDAMYWYRQDPGQGLRLIYYSQIVNDFQKGDIAEGYSVSREKKESFPLTVTSAQKNPTAFYLCASKDYSNQPQHFGDGTRLSIL.